Sequencing of this TCR beta chain was carried out in a study of cytomegalovirus exposure and HLA in healthy donors. Study at large: Early released data had around 89 million unique TCRs, all coming from HLA-typed donors.

PCR used 60 Vbeta primers and 13 Jbeta primers. Sequencing used immunoSEQ multiplex PCR; TCRdb keeps in-frame clones, though not all of them. The table shows over 75,000 clones, with about 83% occurring only once. Trimming pared 9 bases from V and 3 bases from J, leaving 28 bases between. The CDR3 has 17 amino acids. Germline lookup yields CDR1 SGHNT and CDR2 YYREEE (reference sequence). Findings of the study overall: Researchers reportedly found TCR beta sequences accurately predicted most subjects' HLA-A and HLA-B alleles. Some V segments could not be told apart, so they were left out, TRBV6-2 and TRBV6-3 among them. As a later analysis showed, a missense DCLRE1C variant was linked to trimming of TCR beta V- and J-genes.

Of note for this clone: Antigen unknown.

The chain uses TRBV5-4 and TRBJ2-7; TRBD2 might be the D (5 bases). Sequenced input: PBMCs. The receptor comes from a man in his fifties or sixties in good health and CMV-seropositive. CDR3 nucleotides: TGTGCCAACAGTTCCGAGCCGACCACTAAAGGACTCTACGAGCAGTACTTC. Encoded protein: CANSSEPTTKGLYEQYF.